Below, 29 T cell receptor beta chains from the same sample are listed, as sequenced in a study of T cell responses to AZD1222 COVID-19 vaccine. Generated by immunoSEQ multiplex PCR, the TCRdb table keeps only in-frame clones and is missing some. The data contain tens of thousands of clones, roughly 87% of them seen just once; the ten biggest clones take up around 16%. The source was peripheral blood, collected on day 0 of AZD1222 vaccination. The receptor set was obtained from an adult in good health.

V gene TRBV4-1 combines with J gene TRBJ1-5; D gene unclear. The V and J ends lost 2 bases and 4 bases respectively, with 15 bases between them. CDR1 and CDR2 (germline): MGHRA, YSYEKL. The CDR3 is 16 amino acids. CDR3 in DNA: TGCGCCAGCAGCCAAATCCCGGGAGTTCCAAATCAGCCCCAGCATTTT. This codes for CASSQIPGVPNQPQHF.

This sequence joins TRBV6-4 and TRBJ1-2, with unresolved D. The ends were cut back, 0 bases at V and 8 bases at J, with 7 bases in the middle. Germline V gene lookup returns CDR1 MRHNA and CDR2 SNTAGT. This CDR3 is 12 amino acids long. CDR3 nucleotides: TGTGCCAGCAGTGACTCGGACGTCGGCTACACCTTC. Its translation: CASSDSDVGYTF.

The table lists this clone with a few counts. The V gene is TRBV6-5, the J gene TRBJ1-1; 8 bases map to TRBD1. The length of the CDR3 is 13 residues. Germline values: CDR1 MNHEY, CDR2 SVGAGI. V shed 8 bases, J shed 4 bases, and the junction held 6 bases outside the gene matches. CDR3 in amino acids: CASRQGKGTEAFF. The DNA of the CDR3 is TGTGCCAGCCGACAGGGGAAGGGCACTGAAGCTTTCTTT.

CDR3 DNA: TGTGCCAGCTCACGGGCGGGAGAAGAGACCCAGTACTTC. It codes for CASSRAGEETQYF. The V gene is TRBV18, the J gene TRBJ2-5; the match to TRBD2 covers 7 bases. The CDR3 loop spans 13 amino acids. CDR1 is KGHSH and CDR2 is LQKENI in the germline V gene. The trim removed 4 bases at V and 3 bases at J, leaving 2 bases unmatched.

The chain couples TRBV4-2 to TRBJ2-1, with 7 bases lining up with TRBD2. The germline CDR1 and CDR2 sequences are LGHNA and YNFKEQ. The junction had 9 bases not matched to a gene; V was cut back by 5 bases and J by 5 bases. This CDR3 is 15 amino acids long. CDR3 nucleotide sequence: TGTGCCAGCAGCTCCCATGGGGGAGGGGACAATGAGCAGTTCTTC. Amino acids: CASSSHGGGDNEQFF.

The CDR3 DNA reads TGTGCCAGCAGTTACGTGGCGACAGGGGGTGAAAAACTGTTTTTT. Its protein is CASSYVATGGEKLFF. The chain employs TRBV6-5 and TRBJ1-4, with TRBD1 matching 9 bases. This CDR3 comprises 15 residues. V dropped 2 bases and J dropped 7; count of bases not matched to a gene: 5. Germline CDR1 is MNHEY and CDR2 is SVGAGI.

This clone turned up a few times. The V call is TRBV5-1, the J call TRBJ1-2, with 10 bases matching TRBD1. Germline assignment: CDR1 SGHRS and CDR2 YFSETQ. The V segment lost 5 bases and the J segment 8 bases; nucleotides outside the gene matches: 6. The CDR3 spans 13 residues. The chain's CDR3 is CASRAGTGDGYTF. The CDR3 region has the DNA TGCGCCAGCAGAGCCGGGACAGGGGACGGCTACACCTTC.

The gene calls are TRBV6-5 and TRBJ2-5; maybe TRBD2 (5 bases). The V gene's germline CDR1 is MNHEY and CDR2 SVGAGI. This CDR3 spans 13 amino acids. The ends were cut back, 5 bases at V and 5 bases at J, with 12 bases in the middle. Here the CDR3 DNA reads TGTGCCAGCAGTCGGGCTCAGCGGGAGACCCAGTACTTC. Translated: CASSRAQRETQYF.

The chain links TRBV9 to TRBJ1-4; TRBD1 agrees at 7 bases. The CDR3 is 17 residues long. J gave up 0 bases and V 3 bases, and 8 bases lay outside the gene matches. Germline assignment: CDR1 SGDLS and CDR2 YYNGEE. Here the CDR3 reads CASSARDSATTNEKLFF. The CDR3 nucleotides read TGTGCCAGCAGCGCCCGGGACAGCGCTACAACTAATGAAAAACTGTTTTTT. Looking up the rest from reference TRBV9 and TRBJ1-4 gives the full variable domain: DSGVTQTPKHLITATGQRVTLRCSPRSGDLSVYWYQQSLDQGLQFLIQYYNGEERAKGNILERFSAQQFPDLHSELNLSSLELGDSALYFCASSARDSATTNEKLFFGSGTQLSVL.

The CDR3 here is CASSPGSRETQYF. The CDR3 DNA is TGTGCCAGCTCACCGGGGTCCAGGGAGACCCAGTACTTC. The chain joins TRBV18 to TRBJ2-5; D gene uncertain. This CDR3 contains 13 residues. Germline assignment: CDR1 KGHSH and CDR2 LQKENI. The V end was cut by 3 bases, the J end by 5 bases, with 10 bases between.

The chain links TRBV6-5 to TRBJ2-2; no clear D. The CDR3 runs to 15 residues. Trimming left V 6 bases short and J 3 bases short, with 14 bases between. Germline V CDR1 and CDR2: MNHEY, SVGAGI. The CDR3: CASSSLGHDTGELFF. DNA of the CDR3: TGTGCCAGCAGCTCCCTAGGCCATGACACCGGGGAGCTGTTTTTT.

This chain links TRBV7-2 with TRBJ1-6; 9 bases map to TRBD1. This CDR3 has 15 amino acids. J lost 6 bases, V lost 5 bases, and 5 bases had no gene match. Looked up from germline, CDR1 is SGHTA and CDR2 is FQGNSA. The CDR3 here is CASSPPGQGNSPLHF. In DNA, the CDR3 is TGTGCCAGCAGCCCCCCGGGACAGGGTAATTCACCCCTCCACTTT.

This chain joins TRBV6-5 and TRBJ2-7; 13 positions agree with TRBD2. Trimming cost V 6 bases and J 11 bases; bases outside gene matches: 7. CDR3 length: 13 residues. The germline gives CDR1 MNHEY, CDR2 SVGAGI. CDR3 loop: CASSPRTSGSEYF. The CDR3 DNA sequence: TGTGCCAGCAGCCCAAGGACTAGCGGGAGTGAGTACTTC.

The V call is TRBV3-1 (or the pseudogene TRBV3-2), the J call TRBJ2-1, with 13 bases aligning to TRBD2. Germline V gives CDR1 LGHDT, CDR2 YNNKEL (reference sequence). Trimming removed 1 base from V and 8 bases from J; junction bases left unmatched: 8. This CDR3 has 17 amino acids. CDR3 region: CASSQAWTSGGWDEQFF. Here the CDR3 DNA reads TGTGCCAGCAGCCAAGCCTGGACTAGCGGGGGCTGGGATGAGCAGTTCTTC.

V and J are TRBV9 and TRBJ2-1; 7 bases are a match to TRBD2. The CDR3 is 19 residues long. V lost 1 base to trimming and J lost 4 bases; unmatched junction nucleotides: 17. Germline-derived CDR1 and CDR2 are SGDLS and YYNGEE. CDR3 in DNA: TGTGCCAGCAGCGTAATGGGACGGGGGAGACTAGCTGGATACAATGAGCAGTTCTTC. Amino acids: CASSVMGRGRLAGYNEQFF.

The CDR3 loop is CASSLEPAGRYNEQFF. The CDR3 DNA sequence: TGTGCCAGCAGCTTAGAACCAGCGGGAAGGTACAATGAGCAGTTCTTC. The genes are TRBV7-3 and TRBJ2-1; 7 bases match TRBD2. The germline V gene encodes CDR1 SGHTA and CDR2 FQGTGA. This CDR3 contains 16 residues. The ends lost 2 bases at V and 4 bases at J; junction bases unmatched: 8. Full variable domain (remainder filled in from reference TRBV7-3 and TRBJ2-1): GAGVSQTPSNKVTEKGKYVELRCDPISGHTALYWYRQSLGQGPEFLIYFQGTGAADDSGLPNDRFFAVRPEGSVSTLKIQRTERGDSAVYLCASSLEPAGRYNEQFFGPGTRLTVL.

The chain combines TRBV4-1 with TRBJ1-2; D is possibly TRBD1 (6 bases). Germline V CDR1 and CDR2: MGHRA, YSYEKL. This CDR3 spans 15 amino acids. V shed 1 base and J shed 5 bases, with 14 bases lying between them. CDR3 sequence: CASSQAGQGIYGYTF. CDR3 nucleotide sequence: TGCGCCAGCAGCCAAGCTGGCCAGGGGATATATGGCTACACCTTC.

The chain carries TRBV4-2 and TRBJ2-3; 8 bases are shared with TRBD2. This CDR3 has 15 residues. The germline V gene encodes CDR1 LGHNA and CDR2 YNFKEQ. V shed 3 bases and J 1 base; nucleotides not matched to a gene: 3. CDR3 nucleotide sequence: TGTGCCAGCAGCCAGTTACTAGCGGGCACAGATACGCAGTATTTT. It is translated as CASSQLLAGTDTQYF.

This chain uses TRBV6-5 with TRBJ1-2, with TRBD1 matching 7 bases. This CDR3 is 12 amino acids long. With 0 bases clipped from V and 8 bases from J, the junction kept 0 bases outside the gene matches. CDR1 is MNHEY, CDR2 SVGAGI, per germline. The CDR3 loop reads CASSYSTGGYTF. The DNA for the CDR3 is TGTGCCAGCAGTTACTCGACAGGGGGCTACACCTTC.

The V and J genes are TRBV30 and TRBJ2-3; D is perhaps TRBD1 (6 bases). Germline CDR1 reads GTSNPN; CDR2 reads SVGIG (reference sequence). This CDR3 is 13 amino acids long. Trimming pared 8 bases from V and 2 bases from J, leaving 14 bases between. CDR3 sequence: CAVGQSFTDTQYF. The CDR3 DNA follows: TGTGCCGTCGGACAGTCCTTCACAGATACGCAGTATTTT.

This chain uses TRBV9 with TRBJ1-2; no definite D call. With 3 bases removed from V and 4 bases from J, the gap between germline ends came to 4 bases. Germline CDR1 SGDLS, CDR2 YYNGEE. The CDR3 totals 11 residues. This CDR3 reads CASSAFYGYTF. The CDR3 DNA sequence: TGTGCCAGCAGCGCCTTCTATGGCTACACCTTC. The full variable domain, rest sourced from reference TRBV9 and TRBJ1-2, is DSGVTQTPKHLITATGQRVTLRCSPRSGDLSVYWYQQSLDQGLQFLIQYYNGEERAKGNILERFSAQQFPDLHSELNLSSLELGDSALYFCASSAFYGYTFGSGTRLTVV.

The rearrangement links TRBV30 to TRBJ1-3; no clear D gene. CDR1 and CDR2 (germline): GTSNPN, SVGIG (reference sequence). Trimming took off 0 bases at V and 11 bases at J, with 11 bases between the two ends. The CDR3 is made up of 12 amino acids. The CDR3 sequence: CAWSVLGLSIYF. The CDR3 DNA is TGTGCCTGGAGTGTACTAGGGCTCTCCATATATTTT. The full variable domain, with the rest looked up from reference TRBV30 and TRBJ1-3, is SQTIHQWPATLVQPVGSPLSLECTVEGTSNPNLYWYRQAAGRGLQLLFYSVGIGQISSEVPQNLSASRPQDRQFILSSKKLLLSDSGFYLCAWSVLGLSIYFGEGSWLTVV.

This clone was counted a few times. This sequence joins TRBV6-2 or TRBV6-3 and TRBJ2-3, with 7 bases aligning to TRBD1. Germline-derived CDR1 and CDR2 are MNHEY and SVGEGT. The V segment lost 2 bases and the J segment 3 bases; nucleotides outside the gene matches: 2. CDR3 length equals 14 residues. The CDR3 region has the DNA TGTGCCAGCAGTTACCAGGGGGAAACAGATACGCAGTATTTT. Encoded protein: CASSYQGETDTQYF.

The DNA for the CDR3 is TGTGCCACCAGCAGAGTTGAAATAGATACGCAGTATTTT. Amino acid sequence: CATSRVEIDTQYF. The chain carries TRBV15 and TRBJ2-3; the D is unclear. Per the germline V gene, CDR1 is LNHNV and CDR2 is YYDKDF (reference sequence). V lost 1 base, J lost 5 bases, and 7 bases lay in between. The CDR3 consists of 13 residues.

The V call is TRBV4-2, the J call TRBJ1-2, with a weak D call TRBD1 (5 bases). Trimming removed 0 bases from V and 3 bases from J, with 14 bases in between. This CDR3 spans 16 amino acids. The germline CDR1 and CDR2 sequences are LGHNA and YNFKEQ. The DNA of the CDR3 is TGTGCCAGCAGCCAAGAATTGAAAGGGGCGGACTATGGCTACACCTTC. The encoded protein is CASSQELKGADYGYTF.

This chain uses TRBV5-8 with TRBJ1-1, with 8 bases matching TRBD1. The CDR3 covers 15 residues. CDR1 and CDR2 from the germline V gene are SGHTS and YDEGEE. The junction had 6 bases not matched to a gene; V was cut back by 4 bases and J by 1 base. In DNA form, the CDR3 reads TGTGCCAGCAGCGTCGGACAGGGACCGAACACTGAAGCTTTCTTT. Its protein product is CASSVGQGPNTEAFF.

The chain couples TRBV6-2 or TRBV6-3 to TRBJ2-7; D possibly corresponds to TRBD2 (6 bases). The CDR3 contains 17 residues. CDR1 MNHEY and CDR2 SVGEGT come from the germline V gene. V lost 0 bases and J lost 9, with 24 bases in between. The CDR3 loop is CASSYSPLWKPTEGQYF. The DNA of the CDR3 is TGTGCCAGCAGTTACTCGCCCCTTTGGAAGCCTACGGAGGGGCAGTACTTC.

This clone has a single count. The V and J genes are TRBV7-2 and TRBJ2-2; D gene unclear. Germline CDR1 reads SGHTA; CDR2 reads FQGNSA. Trimming took off 3 bases at V and 2 bases at J, with 7 bases between the two ends. This CDR3 is 14 amino acids long. Here the CDR3 reads CASSFKHNTGELFF. The CDR3, as DNA: TGTGCCAGCAGCTTTAAGCATAACACCGGGGAGCTGTTTTTT.

The chain combines TRBV5-6 with TRBJ1-1; tentative D call: TRBD1 (6 bases). Germline CDR1 and CDR2: SGHDT and YYEEEE. Deletions cut 5 bases from V and 4 bases from J, with 9 bases between. The CDR3 sequence is 12 residues long. The CDR3 bases are TGTGCCAGCAGTACAGGGTTCACTGAAGCTTTCTTT. Protein sequence: CASSTGFTEAFF.